Listed below are T cell receptor beta chains from one sample, sequenced in a study of blood T cell repertoires in COVID-19. The method was immunoSEQ multiplex PCR; TCRdb's version includes in-frame clones alone and lacks a portion of them. Of nearly 80,000 clones listed, 90% are singletons. Sequences were obtained from peripheral blood. These TCRs come from a woman older than 75 with acute or convalescent COVID-19. Both conserved end residues are part of each CDR3. The order of the fields is clone size, V gene, J gene, D gene, CDR3 DNA, CDR3 protein. The D gene is left open where the match is weak. The size field is filled for only some rows; it gives once, few, many or a size class.

clone size: -; V gene: TRBV10-1; J gene: TRBJ2-1; D gene: -; CDR3 DNA: TGCGCCAGCAGTCCCGACGGGAATGAGCAGTTCTTC; CDR3 protein: CASSPDGNEQFF
clone size: -; V gene: TRBV4-3; J gene: TRBJ1-3; D gene: -; CDR3 DNA: TGCGCCAGCAGCCAAGAACTTCAGGGTCGAAACACCATATATTTT; CDR3 protein: CASSQELQGRNTIYF
clone size: -; V gene: TRBV6-2/TRBV6-3; J gene: TRBJ1-5; D gene: TRBD1; CDR3 DNA: TGTGCCAGCAGTCCCCGGGACAGGGGGCAGCCCCAGCATTTT; CDR3 protein: CASSPRDRGQPQHF
clone size: -; V gene: TRBV5-1; J gene: TRBJ1-1; D gene: TRBD1; CDR3 DNA: TGCGCCAGCAGCTTAAAACAGGGGGCCTACATGAACACTGAAGCTTTCTTT; CDR3 protein: CASSLKQGAYMNTEAFF
clone size: -; V gene: TRBV5-1; J gene: TRBJ2-1; D gene: TRBD2; CDR3 DNA: TGCGCCAGCAGCGGGACTAGCCCGTCCTACAATGAGCAGTTCTTC; CDR3 protein: CASSGTSPSYNEQFF
clone size: once; V gene: TRBV3-1/TRBV3-2; J gene: TRBJ2-7; D gene: TRBD1; CDR3 DNA: TGTGCCAGCAGCCAAGCTCCTATAGGGACAGGGCGGTACGAGCAGTACTTC; CDR3 protein: CASSQAPIGTGRYEQYF
clone size: -; V gene: TRBV11-2; J gene: TRBJ2-3; D gene: TRBD2; CDR3 DNA: TGTGCCAGCAGAGCCGGGACTAGCGGGGGACACACCCGTACAGATACGCAGTATTTT; CDR3 protein: CASRAGTSGGHTRTDTQYF
clone size: -; V gene: TRBV7-9; J gene: TRBJ2-7; D gene: TRBD1; CDR3 DNA: TGTGCCAGCAGCTGGACAGGGGGCCTTCTCTACGAGCAGTACTTC; CDR3 protein: CASSWTGGLLYEQYF
clone size: once; V gene: TRBV6-5; J gene: TRBJ1-1; D gene: -; CDR3 DNA: TGTGCCACCAAGAGGACAGTGAACACTGAAGCTTTCTTT; CDR3 protein: CATKRTVNTEAFF
clone size: -; V gene: TRBV7-3; J gene: TRBJ2-2; D gene: TRBD1; CDR3 DNA: TGTGCCAGCAGCTGGACAGGGCCCCTCGGGGACACCGGGGAGCTGTTTTTT; CDR3 protein: CASSWTGPLGDTGELFF